These 3 T cell receptor beta chains were sequenced from one sample in a study of blood T cell repertoires in COVID-19. Assay used: immunoSEQ multiplex PCR; TCRdb lists only in-frame clones, some missing. The sample consists of 70,000 or so clones, around 86% of them appearing once. Sample: peripheral blood. These receptors were collected from a man between 65 and 85 years old with active COVID-19.

The V and J genes are TRBV4-1 and TRBJ2-3, with D perhaps TRBD2 (6 bases). Germline V lookup: CDR1 MGHRA, CDR2 YSYEKL. The V end lost 1 base, the J end lost 0 bases, and 17 bases lay between the germline ends. The CDR3 runs to 18 residues. CDR3 in amino acids: CASSQGFLRGTSTDTQYF. The CDR3 bases are TGCGCCAGCAGCCAAGGGTTTTTGCGGGGAACTAGCACAGATACGCAGTATTTT.

The genes are TRBV11-2 and TRBJ1-2, with D hard to call. CDR1 SGHAT and CDR2 FQNNGV come from the germline V gene. V dropped 5 bases and J dropped 4 bases, with 11 bases sitting between them. This CDR3 spans 13 amino acids. Written as DNA, the CDR3 is TGTGCCAGCAGCCCTGCGGGTGGCTATGGCTACACCTTC. Its protein product is CASSPAGGYGYTF.

This chain connects TRBV6-5 to TRBJ1-1; D unresolved. The CDR3 has 13 residues. Trimming cost V 3 bases and J 0 bases, with 5 bases left between them. The germline gives CDR1 MNHEY, CDR2 SVGAGI. CDR3 region: CASSYRVNTEAFF. The CDR3 DNA follows: TGTGCCAGCAGTTATCGGGTGAACACTGAAGCTTTCTTT.